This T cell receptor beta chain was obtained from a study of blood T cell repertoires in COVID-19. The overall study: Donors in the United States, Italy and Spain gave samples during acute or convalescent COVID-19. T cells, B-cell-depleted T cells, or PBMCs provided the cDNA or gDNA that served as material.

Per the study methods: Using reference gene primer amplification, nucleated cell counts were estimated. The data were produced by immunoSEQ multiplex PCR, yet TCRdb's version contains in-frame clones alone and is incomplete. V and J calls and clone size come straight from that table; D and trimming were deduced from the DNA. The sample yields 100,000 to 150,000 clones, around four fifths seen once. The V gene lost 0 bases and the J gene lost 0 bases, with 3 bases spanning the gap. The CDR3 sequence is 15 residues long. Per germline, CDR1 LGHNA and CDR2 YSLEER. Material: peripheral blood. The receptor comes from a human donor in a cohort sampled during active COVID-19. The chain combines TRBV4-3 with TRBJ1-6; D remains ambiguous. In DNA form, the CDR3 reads TGCGCCAGCAGCCAAGAGAGCTCCTATAATTCACCCCTCCACTTT. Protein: CASSQESSYNSPLHF.